Listed below are T cell receptor beta chains from one sample, sequenced in a study of OX40 agonist ivuxolimab in advanced cancers. Only in-frame clones appear in the TCRdb table, and some are missing; sequencing was by immunoSEQ multiplex PCR. This table holds tens of thousands of clones, just over 85% found once. Sequencing used CD4+ or CD8+ T cells sorted from blood, obtained in a trial of the OX40 agonist ivuxolimab. Every receptor here comes from an adult with an advanced solid tumor such as melanoma, head and neck, liver or kidney cancer. Each CDR3 is given with its conserved first and last residue. D genes are given only for firm matches. The size entry is marked missing in some rows and otherwise reads once, few, many or a size class.

clone_size j_call v_call d_call cdr3_nt cdr3_aa
- TRBJ1-4 TRBV6-1 - TGTGCCAGCAGTGAAGTACTCCCTTACGGGGCCCTGCTGGAAAAACTGTTTTTT CASSEVLPYGALLEKLFF
- TRBJ2-2 TRBV11-1 - TGTGCCAGCAGCCGTGGGGCCGGGGAGCTGTTTTTT CASSRGAGELFF
- TRBJ2-5 TRBV5-4 - TGTGCCAGCAGCTTGGAAGTCCAAGAGACTCAGTACTTC CASSLEVQETQYF
- TRBJ1-1 TRBV11-2 TRBD1 TGTGCCAGCAGCCTAGACAGGGGGGAAGCTTTCTTT CASSLDRGEAFF
- TRBJ2-7 TRBV5-6 - TGTGCCAGCAGCTTGGTTTCATCCCCATCCTACGAGCAGTACTTC CASSLVSSPSYEQYF
- TRBJ1-5 TRBV6-1 - TGTGCCAGCATGACCAATGAGGGACCCCAGCATTTT CASMTNEGPQHF
- TRBJ2-5 TRBV5-4 - TGTGCCAGCACCCAGCAAAAGACAGAACAAGAGACCCAGTACTTC CASTQQKTEQETQYF
- TRBJ2-1 TRBV28 - TGTGCCAGCAGTTTAGGTGGGGGGGCCGGTCGTGAGCAGTTCTTC CASSLGGGAGREQFF
- TRBJ1-1 TRBV5-1 TRBD1 TGCGCCAGCAGCATGGGACAGGGGAGCACTGAAGCTTTCTTT CASSMGQGSTEAFF
- TRBJ2-5 TRBV19 - TGTGCCAGTAGCCAGACAGGTCAAGAGACCCAGTACTTC CASSQTGQETQYF
- TRBJ1-6 TRBV19 - TGTGCCAGTAGTATATGGGCCACAAAATCATCACCCCTCCACTTT CASSIWATKSSPLHF
few TRBJ1-2 TRBV5-1 TRBD1 TGCGCCAGCAGCCTAGAGACAGGGGACTATGGCTACACCTTC CASSLETGDYGYTF
- TRBJ1-3 TRBV7-6 - TGTGCCAGCAGCTTAGGGCAGGCGAGGAGCTCTGGAAACACCATATATTTT CASSLGQARSSGNTIYF
- TRBJ2-3 TRBV5-1 TRBD2 TGCGCCAGCACTAGCGGGGGGGCGTTAGATACGCAGTATTTT CASTSGGALDTQYF
once TRBJ1-6 TRBV6-5 TRBD1 TGTGCCAGCAGTAAGGGGGCGCGCGGTTCACCCCTCCACTTT CASSKGARGSPLHF
- TRBJ2-1 TRBV6-1 TRBD2 TGTGCCAGCAGGCCTAGCGGCTCCTACAATGAGCAGTTCTTC CASRPSGSYNEQFF
- TRBJ1-6 TRBV5-4 - TGTGCCAGCAGCTTAGGAAACTATAATTCACCCCTCCACTTT CASSLGNYNSPLHF
- TRBJ1-1 TRBV5-1 TRBD1 TGCGCCAGCAGCTTGGGACAGGGAGAAGCTTTCTTT CASSLGQGEAFF
- TRBJ2-4 TRBV4-1 TRBD1 TGCGCCAGCAGCCAAGAATGGGACAGGGTCTACTTC CASSQEWDRVYF
few TRBJ1-1 TRBV30 - TGTGCCTGGAGGTTCTGGGCTACGAACACTGAAGCTTTCTTT CAWRFWATNTEAFF
- TRBJ2-1 TRBV7-2 TRBD2 TGTGCCAGCAGCCCGACGCTAGCGGGGGGCCTCTACAATGAGCAGTTCTTC CASSPTLAGGLYNEQFF
- TRBJ2-1 TRBV5-4 TRBD1 TGTGCCAGCAGCTTGGACGGAACAGGGGTTAGGAATGAGCAGTTCTTC CASSLDGTGVRNEQFF
- TRBJ2-3 TRBV7-3 - TGTGCCAGCAGCTTCGGGACTGCGAGCACAGATACGCAGTATTTT CASSFGTASTDTQYF
- TRBJ2-7 TRBV6-1 - TGTGCCAGCAGTGAAACGTCACAGCTTGGCGAGCAGTACTTC CASSETSQLGEQYF
- TRBJ2-1 TRBV29-1 - TGCAGCGTTGTGCGGGCAGGACGATACAATGAGCAGTTCTTC CSVVRAGRYNEQFF
- TRBJ2-1 TRBV9 - TGTGCCAGCAGCGTAGATCTTTGGGGGGTCAATGAGCAGTTCTTC CASSVDLWGVNEQFF
- TRBJ1-4 TRBV7-2 - TGTGCCAGCAGCCTCGTGAGCGCTGAAAAACTGTTTTTT CASSLVSAEKLFF
- TRBJ1-1 TRBV18 - TGTGCCAGCTCACCTCTAGAGGCAGCCTATACCCGGGAAGCTTTCTTT CASSPLEAAYTREAFF
few TRBJ1-4 TRBV4-2 - TGTGCCAGCAGCCAAATCCATGAGGAACTGTTTTTT CASSQIHEELFF
- TRBJ1-2 TRBV10-3 - TGTGCCATCAGTGTGTTTATGAACTATGGCTACACCTTC CAISVFMNYGYTF
- TRBJ2-2 TRBV4-3 TRBD2 TGCGCCAGCAGCCGCTTTCTAGCGGGGGCAAACACCGGGGAGCTGTTTTTT CASSRFLAGANTGELFF
- TRBJ1-4 TRBV6-1 TRBD1 TGTGCCAGCAGCTCCAGGGGGCTAGCGGAAAAACTGTTTTTT CASSSRGLAEKLFF
few TRBJ1-2 TRBV7-9 TRBD1 TGTGCCAGCAGCGCCACAGGGGGAGGTGGCTACACCTTC CASSATGGGGYTF